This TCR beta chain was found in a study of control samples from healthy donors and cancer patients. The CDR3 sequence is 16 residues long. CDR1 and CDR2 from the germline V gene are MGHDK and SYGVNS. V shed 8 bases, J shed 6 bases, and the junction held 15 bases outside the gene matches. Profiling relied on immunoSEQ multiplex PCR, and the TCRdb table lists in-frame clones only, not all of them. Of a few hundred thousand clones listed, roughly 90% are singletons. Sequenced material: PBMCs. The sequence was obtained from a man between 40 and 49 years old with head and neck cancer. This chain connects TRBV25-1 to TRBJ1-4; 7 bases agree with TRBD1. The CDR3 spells CASGEVMSGTDEKLFF. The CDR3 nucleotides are TGTGCCAGCGGAGAGGTTATGTCCGGGACAGATGAAAAACTGTTTTTT.